The 4 T cell receptor beta chains below all came from one sample that was sequenced in a study of metastatic and nonmetastatic thyroid tumors. No patient received treatment before thyroid surgery. MiXCR re-clonotyped the PCR reads for TCRdb. The top ten hold roughly a sixth of the sample, which has 15,000 to 20,000 clones, 15% to 18% seen once. The source material was blood. These TCRs come from a female donor with papillary thyroid cancer or a benign thyroid nodule (not recorded which). Some clones in this sample may be carry-over from other donors' samples.

This clone has ten or more counts. The chain employs TRBV19 and TRBJ2-1; 7 nucleotides line up with TRBD2. This CDR3 comprises 14 residues. J gave up 10 bases and V 4 bases, and 10 bases lay outside the gene matches. Germline V gene sequence: CDR1 LNHDA, CDR2 SQIVND (reference sequence). The CDR3: CASSTSGTTPEQFF. In DNA form, the CDR3 reads TGTGCCAGTAGTACCTCCGGGACTACACCGGAGCAGTTCTTC.

This clone was picked up many times. The genes are TRBV6-1 and TRBJ1-3, with a weak D call TRBD1 (6 bases). Trimming removed 7 bases at V and 0 bases at J, with 19 bases between. Per the germline V gene, CDR1 is MNHNS and CDR2 is SASEGT. The CDR3 has 17 residues. This CDR3 is CASIHSTGPNSGNTIYF. The CDR3 nucleotides read TGTGCCAGCATCCATTCGACAGGCCCGAACTCTGGAAACACCATATATTTT.

This clone counts as medium-sized. The chain carries TRBV15 and TRBJ1-5; no reliable D call. Germline CDR1 LNHNV, CDR2 YYDKDF (reference sequence). CDR3 length equals 13 residues. Between the trimmed V and J ends, which lost 6 bases and 5 bases, there was a span of 11 bases. CDR3 coding DNA: TGTGCCACCAGTCCTCAGGAGGATCAGCCCCAGCATTTT. This translates into CATSPQEDQPQHF. Drawing the rest from reference TRBV15 and TRBJ1-5, the complete variable domain is DAMVIQNPRYQVTQFGKPVTLSCSQTLNHNVMYWYQQKSSQAPKLLFHYYDKDFNNEADTPDNFQSRRPNTSFCFLDIRSPGLGDTAMYLCATSPQEDQPQHFGDGTRLSIL.

This clone occurred many times. The rearrangement joins TRBV7-9 to TRBJ1-2, with D unclear. Germline V lookup: CDR1 SEHNR, CDR2 FQNEAQ (reference sequence). The CDR3 spans 14 residues. The germline V and J ends were trimmed by 5 bases and 7 bases, with 17 bases remaining between them. CDR3 sequence reads: CASSHSDTSAGYTF. In DNA, the CDR3 is TGTGCCAGCAGCCATTCAGACACCTCGGCTGGCTACACCTTC.